One sample yielded the 21 T cell receptor beta chains listed below, sequenced in a study of CD8+CD57+ T cells in acquired aplastic anemia. Whoever was chosen for sequencing had shown CD8+CD57+ cell expansion by flow cytometry. The template used for profiling TCR beta VDJ and CDR3 was genomic DNA. TCRdb re-derived calls from the reads in MiXCR, one entry per CDR3 protein. The sample lists 150,000 or so distinct CDR3 sequences; about 48% were seen once. Input material: sorted CD4+, CD8+, or CD8+CD57+ T cells (not recorded which) from PBMCs. The receptor set was obtained from a human donor with aplastic anemia.

In its sample, this clonotype was seen once. The genes are TRBV10-3 and TRBJ1-1; 7 nucleotides line up with TRBD1. Trimming at V came to 10 bases and at J to 6 bases, leaving 14 bases not matched to a gene. The CDR3 sequence is 14 residues long. Looked up from germline, CDR1 is ENHRY and CDR2 is SYGVKD. CDR3 in DNA: TGTGCCAGTTCTACGGGACAGAACCTCGCTGAAGCTTTCTTT. It translates to CASSTGQNLAEAFF.

The rearrangement links TRBV20-1 to TRBJ2-7; 11 bases match TRBD1. The CDR3 consists of 15 residues. After removal of 3 bases from V and 3 bases from J, the junction contained 7 bases not matched to a gene. The V gene's germline CDR1 is DFQATT and CDR2 SNEGSKA (reference sequence). As DNA, the CDR3 is TGCAGTGCTAGGCGGACCGGGACAGGGGGCTACGAGCAGTACTTC. Translated, it gives CSARRTGTGGYEQYF.

Remarks on this clonotype: This sequence may be a read error, since a much larger clone differs from it by one base. The chain is built from TRBV20-1 and TRBJ2-1; D is possibly TRBD2 (6 bases). CDR1 DFQATT and CDR2 SNEGSKA come from the germline V gene (reference sequence). CDR3 length equals 16 residues. With 0 bases removed from V and 8 bases from J, the gap between germline ends came to 20 bases. The CDR3 region has the DNA TGCAGTGCTAGAGATTCCGCGGAGGGCTCTGGAGATGAGCAGTTCTTC. This encodes CSARDSAEGSGDEQFF.

The chain is built from TRBV15 and TRBJ1-1; possibly TRBD1 for D (5 bases). V dropped 6 bases and J dropped 4 bases, with 12 bases sitting between them. CDR3 length: 13 residues. Germline V lookup: CDR1 LNHNV, CDR2 YYDKDF (reference sequence). This CDR3 is CATRYDGTTEAFF. The DNA for the CDR3 is TGTGCCACCAGGTATGACGGGACCACTGAAGCTTTCTTT.

This chain connects TRBV7-8 to TRBJ2-3; D is unclear. The CDR3 covers 12 residues. CDR1 SGHVS and CDR2 FQNEAQ come from the germline V gene. V was pared by 5 bases and J by 5 bases, with 8 bases between. Here the CDR3 reads CASSTAGDTQYF. The CDR3 DNA follows: TGTGCCAGCAGCACCGCAGGAGATACGCAGTATTTT.

This clonotype was counted ten times or more. The chain is built from TRBV20-1 and TRBJ2-5; D is ambiguous. CDR3 length: 14 amino acids. V was trimmed by 5 bases and J by 5 bases, leaving 18 bases between them. CDR1 and CDR2 from the germline V gene are DFQATT and SNEGSKA (reference sequence). The CDR3: CSAGEIDIVETQYF. The CDR3 DNA sequence: TGCAGTGCTGGGGAAATCGACATAGTGGAGACCCAGTACTTC.

As DNA, the CDR3 is TGTGCCACTTCTAGCGGGGGCCAGCAGTACTTC. It specifies CATSSGGQQYF. The chain uses TRBV10-3 and TRBJ2-7; 10 bases fit TRBD2. The ends lost 10 bases at V and 8 bases at J; junction bases unmatched: 5. Germline CDR1 reads ENHRY; CDR2 reads SYGVKD. This CDR3 is 11 amino acids long.

The chain links TRBV19 to TRBJ2-5; D tentatively reads TRBD1 or TRBD2 (6 bases each). This CDR3 is built from 15 residues. CDR1 and CDR2 (germline): LNHDA, SQIVND (reference sequence). Deletions cut 5 bases from V and 4 bases from J, with 17 bases between. The CDR3 bases are TGTGCCAGTAGTCCGACCCGAGGGGGAGGAGAGACCCAGTACTTC. Translation: CASSPTRGGGETQYF.

This rearrangement joins TRBV2 to TRBJ2-1; 13 nucleotides agree with TRBD2. CDR3 size: 15 residues. V lost 7 bases, J lost 7 bases, and 7 bases stayed unmatched. Germline assignment: CDR1 SNHLY and CDR2 FYNNEI. The CDR3 nucleotides are TGTGCCAGCACGAGACTAGCGGGGGGCCAAAATGAGCAGTTCTTC. The encoded protein is CASTRLAGGQNEQFF.

Ten or more counts support this clonotype. This chain joins TRBV10-3 and TRBJ2-6; D is unclear. CDR3 size: 18 residues. V dropped 4 bases and J dropped 0 bases, with 16 bases sitting between them. Germline V gives CDR1 ENHRY, CDR2 SYGVKD. In nucleotides, the CDR3 is TGTGCCATCAGTGGGCGGAGTGGCAGGCACTCTGGGGCCAACGTCCTGACTTTC. Translation: CAISGRSGRHSGANVLTF.

The chain links TRBV5-1 to TRBJ2-3, with D hard to call. V dropped 3 bases and J dropped 2 bases, with 13 bases sitting between them. Germline CDR1 and CDR2: SGHRS and YFSETQ. The CDR3 totals 15 residues. CDR3 bases: TGCGCCAGCAGCTCCAGTTTTTCGGACACAGATACGCAGTATTTT. Amino acid sequence: CASSSSFSDTDTQYF.

CDR3 in amino acids: CATSRDSGTGGGEQYF. CDR3 DNA: TGTGCCACCAGCAGAGATAGCGGGACAGGGGGCGGTGAGCAGTACTTC. The V gene is TRBV15, the J gene TRBJ2-7, with 12 bases aligning to TRBD1. CDR1 is LNHNV, CDR2 YYDKDF, per germline (reference sequence). CDR3 size: 16 residues. Trimming cost V 0 bases and J 7 bases; bases outside gene matches: 7.

J is TRBJ2-5 and V is TRBV10-3; 9 bases are a match to TRBD2. This CDR3 has 13 residues. V lost 11 bases, J lost 0 bases, and 4 bases stayed unmatched. The germline gives CDR1 ENHRY, CDR2 SYGVKD. The CDR3 here is CAAQRGDQETQYF. CDR3 DNA sequence: TGTGCCGCCCAGCGGGGGGACCAAGAGACCCAGTACTTC.

In the case of this clonotype: One junction end disagrees with the germline gene, perhaps due to a read error. The chain recombines TRBV19 with TRBJ2-7; weak D call: TRBD2 (6 bases). Germline CDR1 LNHDA, CDR2 SQIVND (reference sequence). The CDR3 loop spans 13 amino acids. Here the CDR3 reads CASSSGEAGELYF. CDR3 DNA sequence: TGTGCCAGTAGTAGCGGGGAGGCCGGGGAGCTGTACTTC. The full variable domain, its missing parts supplied by reference TRBV19 and TRBJ2-7, is DGGITQSPKYLFRKEGQNVTLSCEQNLNHDAMYWYRQDPGQGLRLIYYSQIVNDFQKGDIAEGYSVSREKKESFPLTVTSAQKNPTAFYLCASSSGEAGELYFGPGTRLTVT.

The rearrangement links TRBV6-1 to TRBJ1-5; TRBD1 matches 7 bases. This CDR3 is built from 12 residues. CDR1 MNHNS and CDR2 SASEGT come from the germline V gene. V gave up 9 bases and J gave up 7 bases; unmatched junction bases: 6. CDR3 DNA sequence: TGTGCCAGTTCCGACAGGGACCAGCCCCAGCATTTT. Protein sequence: CASSDRDQPQHF.

The table lists this clonotype with a count of one. A much larger clone lies a single base off, so this may be a read error. The rearrangement uses TRBV11-1 and TRBJ2-1, with 8 bases lining up with TRBD2. Per germline, CDR1 SGHAT and CDR2 FQDESV (reference sequence). The CDR3 runs 16 residues. V lost 5 bases and J lost 5; bases outside the gene matches: 11. The CDR3 DNA reads as TGTGCCAGCAGCAGCCGATTAGCGGGGCCCCACAATGAGCAGTTCTTC. Protein product: CASSSRLAGPHNEQFF.

As regards this clonotype: Relative to the germline gene, one junction end is altered; a read error may explain this. The J gene is TRBJ2-3, the V gene TRBV20-1; D not resolved. The CDR3 runs 12 residues. CDR1 and CDR2 from the germline V gene are DFQATT and SNEGSKA (reference sequence). In DNA, the CDR3 is TGCGGTGCTAGAGATGACACAGATACGCAGTATTTT. Protein product: CGARDDTDTQYF.

This chain uses TRBV15 with TRBJ2-1, with D perhaps given as TRBD1 or TRBD2 (5 bases each). The CDR3 sequence is 16 residues long. Looked up from germline, CDR1 is LNHNV and CDR2 is YYDKDF (reference sequence). V was clipped by 6 bases and J by 0 bases, with 15 bases between them. The CDR3 reads CATRGEGLSSYNEQFF. The CDR3 DNA is TGTGCCACCAGGGGGGAAGGACTTAGCTCCTACAATGAGCAGTTCTTC.

The V and J genes are TRBV19 and TRBJ1-1, with D tentatively TRBD1 (6 bases). CDR1 and CDR2 (germline): LNHDA, SQIVND (reference sequence). The CDR3 is 15 amino acids. Trimming shortened V by 4 bases and J by 0 bases, and 12 bases separated the two germline ends. In DNA form, the CDR3 reads TGTGCCAGTAGTAACAGGGTAGAGGTGAACACTGAAGCTTTCTTT. Translated, it gives CASSNRVEVNTEAFF.

This chain uses TRBV10-3 with TRBJ1-2; 7 bases fit TRBD1. The V gene end was trimmed by 2 bases and the J gene end by 4 bases; junction bases not matched to a gene: 4. Per the germline V gene, CDR1 is ENHRY and CDR2 is SYGVKD. The CDR3 extends over 14 amino acids. The CDR3, as DNA: TGTGCCATCAGTGAGGACAGGGAGACCTATGGCTACACCTTC. Translated: CAISEDRETYGYTF.

Worth noting for this clonotype: Mismatch with germline at one junction end may stem from a read error. This rearrangement joins TRBV7-7 to TRBJ2-5, with TRBD1 as a possible D gene (6 bases). There are 13 residues in the CDR3. Germline CDR1 is SSHAT and CDR2 is FNYEAQ (reference sequence). The CDR3 coding sequence is TGTGCTAGCAGCCAGGACAGAAAAGAGACCCAGTACTTC. Protein sequence: CASSQDRKETQYF.